The 5 T cell receptor beta chains listed next were all sequenced from one sample in a study of blood T cell repertoires in COVID-19. TCRdb keeps only in-frame clones here, not all; method: immunoSEQ multiplex PCR. The sample has 100,000 to 150,000 clones, 65% to 90% seen once. Sequencing was done on a sample of peripheral blood. These receptors were obtained from a man older than 75 with active or convalescent COVID-19.

The V gene is TRBV29-1, the J gene TRBJ2-5; TRBD1 aligns across 8 bases. The CDR3 sequence is 14 residues long. Germline CDR1 reads SQVTM; CDR2 reads ANQGSEA. V lost 3 bases, J lost 5 bases, and 8 bases stayed unmatched. Here the CDR3 DNA reads TGCAGCGTTGATGACAGGGGATTAGGGGAGACCCAGTACTTC. Amino acids: CSVDDRGLGETQYF.

The V and J genes are TRBV30 and TRBJ1-2; 9 bases align to TRBD1. The ends lost 2 bases at V and 8 bases at J; junction bases unmatched: 3. Germline assignment: CDR1 GTSNPN and CDR2 SVGIG (reference sequence). This CDR3 has 12 amino acids. The CDR3 is CAWSQTGGGYTF. The CDR3 coding sequence is TGTGCCTGGAGTCAAACAGGGGGCGGCTACACCTTC.

This sequence joins TRBV5-1 and TRBJ2-1, with a tentative D call TRBD2 (6 bases). CDR3 size: 15 residues. V lost 0 bases and J 7 bases, leaving 14 bases between the germline ends. Looked up from germline, CDR1 is SGHRS and CDR2 is YFSETQ. The CDR3 DNA reads TGCGCCAGCAGCTTGGAGGAGGGTTTGGGGAATGAGCAGTTCTTC. Translation: CASSLEEGLGNEQFF.

The V call is TRBV7-3, the J call TRBJ1-2; 7 bases match TRBD1. Unmatched junction bases numbered 3, after V lost 6 bases and J lost 2 bases. Looked up from germline, CDR1 is SGHTA and CDR2 is FQGTGA. CDR3 size: 13 residues. CDR3 in amino acids: CASSRDRNYGYTF. In nucleotides, the CDR3 is TGTGCCAGCAGTCGGGACAGAAACTATGGCTACACCTTC.

This rearrangement joins TRBV7-9 to TRBJ1-2; possibly TRBD1 for D (5 bases). Trimming cost V 5 bases and J 7 bases, with 17 bases left between them. Germline CDR1 is SEHNR and CDR2 is FQNEAQ (reference sequence). This CDR3 spans 14 amino acids. The CDR3 DNA reads as TGTGCCAGCAGCCCCAGGGTGGGAATGCGTGGCTACACCTTC. This codes for CASSPRVGMRGYTF.